This T cell receptor beta chain was found in a study of shared clonotypes between healthy human individuals. Study as a whole: The study used three CD4 naive, three CD4 memory, two CD8 naive and one CD8 memory plate per donor.

Germline CDR1 SGHAT, CDR2 FQNNGV. The CDR3 is 11 amino acids in total, end residues counted. Assay used: immunoSEQ multiplex PCR; TCRdb lists only in-frame clones, some missing. Among millions of clones listed, about 95% were seen once. General study results and limits: The study found approximately 5% of naive CD4 clonotypes shared across four donors. Sorted-subset sequencing was shown by rarefaction to be incomplete despite large depth.

Only CD45RO-negative cells positively selected for CCR7 counted as naive CD8 cells, so terminally differentiated effector memory CD45RA+ cells were excluded. There were only Caucasian adults among the donors, and all lived in Nashville, Tennessee. In the case of this clone: The antigen remains undetermined. Since no conserved phenylalanine or tryptophan closes the CDR3, a read error is the likely cause. The DNA is omitted, as the CDR3 cannot be located on it reliably, and the CDR3 follows TCRdb's listing.

The source is a man in his late teens or twenties in good health. The gene calls are TRBV11-2 and TRBJ1-2; the table's D call TRBD1 went unverified against the DNA. Material for sequencing was naive CD8+ T cells sorted from blood. This chain's CDR3 is CASSLGVAGPA.